One sample yielded the 12 T cell receptor beta chains listed below, sequenced in a study of blood T cells in healthy people across ages. Using a J-beta primer mix together with a sample-barcoded 5' primer, a second PCR was run for roughly 6 to 12 cycles. TCRdb analysed the 5' RACE reads with MiXCR anew, one entry per CDR3 protein. The data hold about 1.4 million distinct CDR3 sequences, with 59% observed a single time. The specimen was blood. The receptors were gathered from a man aged 18 to 35 in good health.

The chain has TRBV6-6 and TRBJ2-1, with 9 bases matching TRBD2. J was trimmed by 15 bases and V by 5 bases; bases with no gene match: 8. Germline CDR1 is MNHNY and CDR2 is SVGAGI (reference sequence). This CDR3 comprises 12 residues. This chain's CDR3 is CASSSGGTGWFF. CDR3 bases: TGTGCCAGCAGTAGCGGGGGGACGGGATGGTTCTTC.

This clonotype was seen only a few times. The chain recombines TRBV6-1 with TRBJ2-6; tentatively, D is TRBD2 (5 bases). Germline loops: CDR1 MNHNS, CDR2 SASEGT. The ends were cut back, 6 bases at V and 0 bases at J, with 12 bases in the middle. CDR3 length: 16 amino acids. The CDR3, as DNA: TGTGCCAGCAGAGGACTGATTAGCTCTGGGGCCAACGTCCTGACTTTC. Its translation is CASRGLISSGANVLTF.

The chain has TRBV6-2 or TRBV6-3 and TRBJ2-7; the match to TRBD1 covers 8 bases. Germline V gives CDR1 MNHEY, CDR2 SVGEGT. The CDR3 spans 13 residues. Unmatched junction bases numbered 5, after V lost 7 bases and J lost 3 bases. CDR3 coding DNA: TGTGCCAGCACCGGACAGGGTATCTACGAGCAGTACTTC. Translated, it gives CASTGQGIYEQYF.

The chain uses TRBV20-1 and TRBJ2-5; D ambiguous. Germline CDR1 is DFQATT and CDR2 is SNEGSKA (reference sequence). The V end was cut by 6 bases, the J end by 4 bases, with 21 bases between. The CDR3 totals 15 residues. DNA of the CDR3: TGCAGTGCGAGAACCCCGTTCGTGGGTCCAGAGACCCAGTACTTC. Residues: CSARTPFVGPETQYF.

This clonotype was counted a few times. One end of the junction varies from germline; a read error may be responsible. V is TRBV7-2 and J is TRBJ2-3, with D perhaps matching TRBD2 (6 bases). This CDR3 region has 15 residues. Germline CDR1 and CDR2: SGHTA and FQGNSA. This CDR3 reads CASSLRPGGTDTQYF. The DNA of the CDR3 is TGTGCTAGCAGCCTAAGGCCGGGAGGCACAGATACGCAGTATTTT.

V gene TRBV4-3 combines with J gene TRBJ2-3, with D unresolved. The CDR3 totals 14 residues. CDR1 LGHNA and CDR2 YSLEER come from the germline V gene. V was clipped by 0 bases and J by 6 bases, with 10 bases between them. The CDR3 sequence: CASSQEKGVDTQYF. The CDR3 bases are TGCGCCAGCAGCCAAGAGAAGGGCGTGGATACGCAGTATTTT.

The chain is built from TRBV20-1 and TRBJ2-1; TRBD2 agrees at 7 bases. Germline loops: CDR1 DFQATT, CDR2 SNEGSKA (reference sequence). There are 16 residues in the CDR3. J lost 4 bases, V lost 3 bases, and 12 bases had no gene match. The chain's CDR3 is CSASPAGGRMYNEQFF. DNA for the CDR3: TGCAGTGCTAGCCCCGCTGGCGGGAGAATGTACAATGAGCAGTTCTTC.

V and J are TRBV28 and TRBJ2-7, with 8 positions matching TRBD1. The V gene end was trimmed by 4 bases and the J gene end by 3 bases; junction bases not matched to a gene: 8. There are 15 residues in the CDR3. Germline V gene data show CDR1 as MDHEN and CDR2 as SYDVKM. Here the CDR3 reads CASSSLSGTGYEQYF. For the CDR3, the DNA is TGTGCCAGCAGTTCCCTCTCCGGGACAGGCTACGAGCAGTACTTC.

The chain is built from TRBV20-1 and TRBJ2-7, with D perhaps matching TRBD2 (6 bases). V lost 7 bases, J lost 2 bases, and 12 bases lay in between. This CDR3 is 12 amino acids long. Germline CDR1 DFQATT, CDR2 SNEGSKA (reference sequence). The chain's CDR3 is CSGREITYEQYF. CDR3 DNA: TGCAGTGGGAGGGAGATCACCTACGAGCAGTACTTC.

This clonotype occurred a few times. The chain uses TRBV18 and TRBJ2-4; D not resolved. The end of the DNA aligns better with TRBJ2-7, so the J call may be wrong. The germline gives CDR1 KGHSH, CDR2 LQKENI. CDR3 length equals 15 residues. The CDR3 region has the DNA TGTGCCAGCTCACCAGCTCCCGACGCAACCTACGAGCAGTACTTC. Its translation: CASSPAPDATYEQYF.

J is TRBJ1-4 and V is TRBV6-1; 9 nucleotides align to TRBD1. Looked up from germline, CDR1 is MNHNS and CDR2 is SASEGT. The CDR3 is 17 residues long. Germline trimming cut 7 bases from V and 5 bases from J; bases unmatched to any gene: 14. The CDR3 nucleotides read TGTGCCAGCAAACCCCTGCGACGGGGGACAGGGAATGAAAAACTGTTTTTT. Residues: CASKPLRRGTGNEKLFF.

This clonotype was seen a few times. This chain connects TRBV12-3 or TRBV12-4 to TRBJ2-6; D gene ambiguous. V was trimmed by 3 bases and J by 0 bases, leaving 9 bases between them. The CDR3 runs to 16 residues. The CDR3 sequence: CASSLVQLSGANVLTF. The CDR3 DNA sequence: TGTGCCAGCAGTTTGGTACAGCTCTCTGGGGCCAACGTCCTGACTTTC.